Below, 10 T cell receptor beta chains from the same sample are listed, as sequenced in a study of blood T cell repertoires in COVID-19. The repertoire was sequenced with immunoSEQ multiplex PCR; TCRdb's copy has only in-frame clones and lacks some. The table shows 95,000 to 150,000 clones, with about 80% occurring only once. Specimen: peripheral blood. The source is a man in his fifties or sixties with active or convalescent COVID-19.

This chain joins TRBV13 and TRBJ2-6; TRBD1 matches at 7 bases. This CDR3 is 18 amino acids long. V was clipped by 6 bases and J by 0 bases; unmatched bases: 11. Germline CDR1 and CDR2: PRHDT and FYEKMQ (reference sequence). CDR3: CASSYYRGAISGANVLTF. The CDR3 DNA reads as TGTGCCAGCAGTTACTACAGGGGAGCTATCTCTGGGGCCAACGTCCTGACTTTC.

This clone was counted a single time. CDR3 residues: CASTYPGTSGNEQFF. As DNA, the CDR3 is TGTGCCAGTACCTACCCAGGGACTAGCGGGAATGAGCAGTTCTTC. The chain links TRBV19 to TRBJ2-1, with 12 bases fitting TRBD2. CDR3 length equals 15 residues. Germline assignment: CDR1 LNHDA and CDR2 SQIVND (reference sequence). The V gene end was trimmed by 7 bases and the J gene end by 7 bases; junction bases not matched to a gene: 8.

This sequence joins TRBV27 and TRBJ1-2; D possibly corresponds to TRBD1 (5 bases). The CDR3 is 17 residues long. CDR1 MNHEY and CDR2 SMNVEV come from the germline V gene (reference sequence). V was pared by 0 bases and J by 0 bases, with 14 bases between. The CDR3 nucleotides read TGTGCCAGCAGTTTATCGATAGGGGAGGGGCCTAACTATGGCTACACCTTC. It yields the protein CASSLSIGEGPNYGYTF.

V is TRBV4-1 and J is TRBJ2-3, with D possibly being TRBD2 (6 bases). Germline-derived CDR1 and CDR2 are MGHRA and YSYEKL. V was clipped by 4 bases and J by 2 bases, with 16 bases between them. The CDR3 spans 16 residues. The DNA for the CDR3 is TGCGCCAGCAGCCTGGGGGGAGCGGTGTCCACAGATACGCAGTATTTT. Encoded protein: CASSLGGAVSTDTQYF.

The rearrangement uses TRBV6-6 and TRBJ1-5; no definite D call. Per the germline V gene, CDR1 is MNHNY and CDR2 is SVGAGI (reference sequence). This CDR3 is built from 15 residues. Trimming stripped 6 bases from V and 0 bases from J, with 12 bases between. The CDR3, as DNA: TGTGCCAGCAGCCTACTGGCGGATAGCAATCAGCCCCAGCATTTT. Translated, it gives CASSLLADSNQPQHF.

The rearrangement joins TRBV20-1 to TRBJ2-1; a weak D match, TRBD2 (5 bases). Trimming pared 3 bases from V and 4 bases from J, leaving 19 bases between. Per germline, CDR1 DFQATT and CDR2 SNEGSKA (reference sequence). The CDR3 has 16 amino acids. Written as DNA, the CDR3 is TGCAGTGCTAGTAGGAGCCACCAAGAGGGATACAATGAGCAGTTCTTC. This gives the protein CSASRSHQEGYNEQFF.

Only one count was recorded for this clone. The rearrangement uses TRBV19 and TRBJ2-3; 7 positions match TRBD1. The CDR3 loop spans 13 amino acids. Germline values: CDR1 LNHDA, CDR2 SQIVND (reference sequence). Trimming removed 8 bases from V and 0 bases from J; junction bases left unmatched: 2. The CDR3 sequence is CASGTESTDTQYF. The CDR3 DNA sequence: TGTGCCAGTGGGACAGAGAGCACAGATACGCAGTATTTT. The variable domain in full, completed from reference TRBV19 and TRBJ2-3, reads DGGITQSPKYLFRKEGQNVTLSCEQNLNHDAMYWYRQDPGQGLRLIYYSQIVNDFQKGDIAEGYSVSREKKESFPLTVTSAQKNPTAFYLCASGTESTDTQYFGPGTRLTVL.

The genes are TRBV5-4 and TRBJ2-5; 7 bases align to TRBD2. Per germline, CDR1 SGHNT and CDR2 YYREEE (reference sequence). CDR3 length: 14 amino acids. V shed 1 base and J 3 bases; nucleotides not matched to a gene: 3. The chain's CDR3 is CASSLMGGEETQYF. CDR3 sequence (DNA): TGTGCCAGCAGCTTGATGGGGGGGGAAGAGACCCAGTACTTC.

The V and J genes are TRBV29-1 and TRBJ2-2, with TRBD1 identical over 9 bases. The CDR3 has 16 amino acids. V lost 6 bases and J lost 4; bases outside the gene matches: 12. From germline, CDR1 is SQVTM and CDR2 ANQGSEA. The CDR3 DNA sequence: TGCAGCGTGGGTTCCGGGACAGGGCAAATCACCGGGGAGCTGTTTTTT. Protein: CSVGSGTGQITGELFF.

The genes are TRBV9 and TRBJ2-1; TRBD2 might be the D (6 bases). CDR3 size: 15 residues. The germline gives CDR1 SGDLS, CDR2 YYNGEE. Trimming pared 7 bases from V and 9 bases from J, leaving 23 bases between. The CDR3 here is CASAQSAGLDSEQFF. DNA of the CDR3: TGTGCCAGCGCGCAGTCGGCGGGGCTCGATAGTGAGCAGTTCTTC.